The rows below give T cell receptor beta chains drawn from one sample of a study of CD4 T cells in relation to SARS-CoV-2 and coronaviruses. Their specific antigens are unknown. Assay: immunoSEQ multiplex PCR; the TCRdb copy retains only in-frame clones and omits some. The sample has about 21,000 clones, over 70% seen once. The specimen sequenced was CD4+ T cells from PBMCs, cultured in vitro. The receptors originated from a human donor in good health. CDR3s include the opening cysteine and the closing phenylalanine or tryptophan. Each record gives: CDR3 length, V gene, J gene, clone size, D gene, CDR3 protein, CDR3 DNA. D genes are given only for firm matches. Expanded clones get a size class; other rows say once, few or many, or leave the size out.

14,TRBV11-2,TRBJ1-1,-,TRBD1,CASSNPDRVPEAFF,TGTGCCAGCAGCAACCCCGACAGGGTCCCTGAAGCTTTCTTT
16,TRBV7-8,TRBJ2-5,-,TRBD2,CASSSQLTSGIETQYF,TGTGCCAGCAGCTCGCAATTGACTAGCGGGATTGAGACCCAGTACTTC
15,TRBV21-1,TRBJ2-1,-,-,CASSKSSGRRNEQFF,TGTGCCAGCAGCAAATCTAGCGGGAGGAGAAATGAGCAGTTCTTC
14,TRBV19,TRBJ1-2,few,-,CASIHGGANYGYTF,TGTGCCAGTATCCACGGGGGAGCTAACTATGGCTACACCTTC
15,TRBV15,TRBJ1-4,-,TRBD1,CATSSRQGAPEKLFF,TGTGCCACCAGCTCAAGACAGGGGGCCCCTGAAAAACTGTTTTTT
13,TRBV6-1,TRBJ2-5,-,-,CASSEQGQETQYF,TGTGCCAGCAGTGAACAGGGTCAAGAGACCCAGTACTTC
13,TRBV30,TRBJ2-7,few,TRBD1,CAWRADRGFEQYF,TGTGCCTGGAGAGCCGACAGGGGTTTCGAGCAGTACTTC
13,TRBV2,TRBJ1-5,-,-,CASRFYSNQPQHF,TGTGCCAGCAGATTTTATAGCAATCAGCCCCAGCATTTT
15,TRBV19,TRBJ1-1,once,-,CASTTWDTSNTEAFF,TGTGCCAGTACTACTTGGGACACGTCGAACACTGAAGCTTTCTTT
12,TRBV2,TRBJ1-5,-,TRBD1,CASSVDRGPQHF,TGTGCCAGCAGTGTCGACAGGGGGCCCCAGCATTTT
14,TRBV2,TRBJ2-2,-,-,CASSVASRTGELFF,TGTGCCAGCAGTGTAGCTAGCCGGACCGGGGAGCTGTTTTTT
18,TRBV19,TRBJ2-2,-,TRBD2,CASSIHSPGGAWSGELFF,TGTGCCAGTAGTATCCACTCCCCGGGGGGGGCTTGGTCCGGGGAGCTGTTTTTT
15,TRBV7-2,TRBJ1-2,-,-,CASSLESTPDYGYTF,TGTGCCAGCAGCTTAGAGTCCACCCCGGACTATGGCTACACCTTC
14,TRBV9,TRBJ2-7,-,TRBD1,CASSPGTVPYEQYF,TGTGCCAGCAGCCCGGGGACAGTTCCGTACGAGCAGTACTTC
18,TRBV15,TRBJ2-3,-,TRBD2,CATSRDKTSGSLPDTQYF,TGTGCCACCAGCAGAGATAAGACTAGCGGGAGTCTCCCAGATACGCAGTATTTT
13,TRBV10-3,TRBJ1-5,-,-,CAISGYGDQPQHF,TGTGCCATCTCGGGGTACGGGGATCAGCCCCAGCATTTT
12,TRBV4-2,TRBJ2-3,-,-,CASSQDTDTQYF,TGTGCCAGCAGCCAAGACACAGATACGCAGTATTTT
15,TRBV7-9,TRBJ2-7,-,-,CASSPPRTDSYEQYF,TGTGCCAGCAGCCCGCCCCGGACGGACTCCTACGAGCAGTACTTC
14,TRBV19,TRBJ2-7,-,TRBD2,CATRSGTSVGEQYF,TGTGCCACTAGGTCCGGGACTAGTGTAGGCGAGCAGTACTTC
13,TRBV27,TRBJ1-4,-,TRBD1,CASSPGTGEKLFF,TGTGCCAGCAGTCCCGGGACAGGAGAAAAACTGTTTTTT
13,TRBV19,TRBJ1-1,-,-,CASSTSTRTEAFF,TGTGCCAGTAGTACCTCAACTAGGACTGAAGCTTTCTTT
12,TRBV5-4,TRBJ2-1,few,-,CASSKITGEQFF,TGTGCCAGCAGTAAGATTACAGGTGAGCAGTTCTTC
15,TRBV25-1,TRBJ2-7,few,TRBD2,CASSDQGTSGYEQYF,TGTGCCAGCAGTGATCAGGGGACTAGCGGCTACGAGCAGTACTTC
18,TRBV15,TRBJ2-7,once,-,CATSRDLSGVRGAYEQYF,TGTGCCACCAGCAGAGATTTAAGCGGAGTAAGGGGCGCCTACGAGCAGTACTTC
12,TRBV18,TRBJ1-2,few,-,CASSTQDYGYTF,TGTGCCAGCTCAACACAGGACTATGGCTACACCTTC
13,TRBV10-3,TRBJ2-5,-,-,CAISAGAGETQYF,TGTGCCATCAGTGCGGGGGCGGGGGAGACCCAGTACTTC
14,TRBV7-9,TRBJ1-2,few,-,CASSLPIIGYGYTF,TGTGCCAGCAGCTTACCGATAATCGGGTATGGCTACACCTTC
15,TRBV11-2,TRBJ2-2,-,-,CASTLGTRDTGELFF,TGTGCCAGCACCCTGGGAACTAGGGACACCGGGGAGCTGTTTTTT
13,TRBV5-6,TRBJ2-7,-,-,CASSQQSSYEQYF,TGTGCCAGCAGCCAACAGAGCTCCTACGAGCAGTACTTC
13,TRBV12-3/TRBV12-4,TRBJ1-6,-,-,CASSRQMNSPLHF,TGTGCCAGCAGTAGACAGATGAATTCACCCCTCCACTTT
13,TRBV10-3,TRBJ2-7,-,TRBD1,CAIRDRVGYEQYF,TGTGCCATTCGGGACAGGGTTGGCTACGAGCAGTACTTC
17,TRBV10-1,TRBJ2-1,-,-,CASSEPPGLGTYNEQFF,TGCGCCAGCAGTGAGCCACCAGGTCTGGGCACCTACAATGAGCAGTTCTTC
16,TRBV3-1/TRBV3-2,TRBJ2-3,-,TRBD1,CASSHPPGQGADTQYF,TGTGCCAGCAGCCACCCGCCGGGACAGGGGGCAGATACGCAGTATTTT